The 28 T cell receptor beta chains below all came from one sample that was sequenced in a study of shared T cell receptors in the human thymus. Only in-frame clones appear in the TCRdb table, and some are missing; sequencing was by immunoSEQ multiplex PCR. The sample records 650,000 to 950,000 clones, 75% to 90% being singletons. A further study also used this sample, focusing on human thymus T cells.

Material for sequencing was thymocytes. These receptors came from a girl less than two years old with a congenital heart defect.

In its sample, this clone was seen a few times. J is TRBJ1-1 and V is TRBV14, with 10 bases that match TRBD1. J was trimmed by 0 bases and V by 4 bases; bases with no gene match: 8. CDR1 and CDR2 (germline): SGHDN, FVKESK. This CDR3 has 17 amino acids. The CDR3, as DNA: TGTGCCAGCAGCCCCTGGGACAGGGGAGGAGTGAACACTGAAGCTTTCTTT. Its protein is CASSPWDRGGVNTEAFF.

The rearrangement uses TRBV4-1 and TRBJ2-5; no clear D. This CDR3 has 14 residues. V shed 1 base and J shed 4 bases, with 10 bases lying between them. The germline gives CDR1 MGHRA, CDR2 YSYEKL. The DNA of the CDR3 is TGCGCCAGCAGCCAAGCGAGACACCTAGAGACCCAGTACTTC. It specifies CASSQARHLETQYF.

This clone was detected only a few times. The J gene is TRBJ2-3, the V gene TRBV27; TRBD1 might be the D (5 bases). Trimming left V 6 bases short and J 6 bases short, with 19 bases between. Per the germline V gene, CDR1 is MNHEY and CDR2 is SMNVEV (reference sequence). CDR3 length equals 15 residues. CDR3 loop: CASSRGPLDSDTQYF. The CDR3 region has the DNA TGTGCCAGCAGCCGAGGCCCTCTAGACAGTGATACGCAGTATTTT.

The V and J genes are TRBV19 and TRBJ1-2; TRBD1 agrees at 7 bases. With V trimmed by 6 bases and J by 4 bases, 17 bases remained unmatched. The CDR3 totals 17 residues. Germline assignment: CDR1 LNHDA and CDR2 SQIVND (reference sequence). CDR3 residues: CASSRATGQSNSYGYTF. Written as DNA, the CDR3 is TGTGCCAGTAGCCGCGCGACGGGACAGAGTAACTCCTATGGCTACACCTTC.

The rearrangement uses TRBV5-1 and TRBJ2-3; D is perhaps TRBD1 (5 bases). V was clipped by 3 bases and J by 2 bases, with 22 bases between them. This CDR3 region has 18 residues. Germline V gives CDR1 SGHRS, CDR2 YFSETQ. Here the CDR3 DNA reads TGCGCCAGCAGCTCTTGTGGAGAATCGACAGATCCCACAGATACGCAGTATTTT. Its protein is CASSSCGESTDPTDTQYF.

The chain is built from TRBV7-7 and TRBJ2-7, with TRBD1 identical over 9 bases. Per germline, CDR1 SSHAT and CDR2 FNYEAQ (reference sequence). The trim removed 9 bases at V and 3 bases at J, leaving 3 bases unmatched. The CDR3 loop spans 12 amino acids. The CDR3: CARGTGIYEQYF. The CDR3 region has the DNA TGTGCCAGAGGGACAGGGATCTACGAGCAGTACTTC.

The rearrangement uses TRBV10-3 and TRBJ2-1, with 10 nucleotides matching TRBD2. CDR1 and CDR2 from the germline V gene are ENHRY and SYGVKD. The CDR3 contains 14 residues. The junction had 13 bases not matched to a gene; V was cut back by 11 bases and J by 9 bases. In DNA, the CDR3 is TGTGCCGGGAGGCCAGCGGGGGGGCCTGGTGAGCAGTTCTTC. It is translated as CAGRPAGGPGEQFF.

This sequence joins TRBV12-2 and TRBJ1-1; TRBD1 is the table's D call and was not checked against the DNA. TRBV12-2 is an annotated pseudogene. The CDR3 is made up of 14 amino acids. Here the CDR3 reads CASRPRQENTEAFF. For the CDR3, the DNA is TGTGCAAGTCGTCCGAGACAGGAGAACACTGAAGCTTTCTTT.

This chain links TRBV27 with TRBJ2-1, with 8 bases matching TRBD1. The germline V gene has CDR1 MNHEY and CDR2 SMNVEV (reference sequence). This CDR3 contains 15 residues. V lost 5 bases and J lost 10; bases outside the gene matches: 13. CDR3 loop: CASSNSKDRVGEQFF. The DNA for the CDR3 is TGTGCCAGCAGTAACTCCAAGGACAGGGTTGGGGAGCAGTTCTTC.

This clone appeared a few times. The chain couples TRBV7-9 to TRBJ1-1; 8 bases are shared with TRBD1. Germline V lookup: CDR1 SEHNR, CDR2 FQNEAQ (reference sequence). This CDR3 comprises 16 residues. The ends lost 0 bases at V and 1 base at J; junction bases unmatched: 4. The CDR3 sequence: CASSLAMDRENTEAFF. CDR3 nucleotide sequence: TGTGCCAGCAGCTTAGCAATGGACAGGGAGAACACTGAAGCTTTCTTT. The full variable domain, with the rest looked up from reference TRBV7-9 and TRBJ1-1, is DTGVSQNPRHKITKRGQNVTFRCDPISEHNRLYWYRQTLGQGPEFLTYFQNEAQLEKSRLLSDRFSAERPKGSFSTLEIQRTEQGDSAMYLCASSLAMDRENTEAFFGQGTRLTVV.

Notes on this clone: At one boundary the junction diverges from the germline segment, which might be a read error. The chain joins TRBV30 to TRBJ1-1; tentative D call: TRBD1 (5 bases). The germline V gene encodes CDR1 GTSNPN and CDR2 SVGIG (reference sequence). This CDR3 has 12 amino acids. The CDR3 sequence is CALHGGNPEAFF. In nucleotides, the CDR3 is TGTGCCCTACATGGGGGGAACCCTGAAGCTTTCTTT. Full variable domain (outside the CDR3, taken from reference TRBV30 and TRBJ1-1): SQTIHQWPATLVQPVGSPLSLECTVEGTSNPNLYWYRQAAGRGLQLLFYSVGIGQISSEVPQNLSASRPQDRQFILSSKKLLLSDSGFYLCALHGGNPEAFFGQGTRLTVV.

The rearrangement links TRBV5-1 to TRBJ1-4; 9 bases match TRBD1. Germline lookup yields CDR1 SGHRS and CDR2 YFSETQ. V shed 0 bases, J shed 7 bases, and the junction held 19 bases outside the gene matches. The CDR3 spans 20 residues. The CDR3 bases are TGCGCCAGCAGCTTGGGGGGTTACAGGGGGCCCCCTTCGACGAGTGAAAAACTGTTTTTT. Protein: CASSLGGYRGPPSTSEKLFF.

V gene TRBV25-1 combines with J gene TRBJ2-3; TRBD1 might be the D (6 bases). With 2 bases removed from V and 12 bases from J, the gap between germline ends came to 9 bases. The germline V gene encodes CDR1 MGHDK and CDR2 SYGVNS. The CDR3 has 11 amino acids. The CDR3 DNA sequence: TGTGCCAGCAGTGAAGTACAGGGACAGTATTTT. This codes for CASSEVQGQYF. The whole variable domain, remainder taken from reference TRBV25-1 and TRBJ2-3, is EADIYQTPRYLVIGTGKKITLECSQTMGHDKMYWYQQDPGMELHLIHYSYGVNSTEKGDLSSESTVSRIRTEHFPLTLESARPSHTSQYLCASSEVQGQYFGPGTRLTVL.

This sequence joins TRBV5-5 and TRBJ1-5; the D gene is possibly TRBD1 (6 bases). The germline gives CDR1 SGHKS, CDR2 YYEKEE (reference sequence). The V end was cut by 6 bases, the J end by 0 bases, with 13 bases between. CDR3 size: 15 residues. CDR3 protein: CASKQGLYSNQPQHF. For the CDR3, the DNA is TGTGCCAGCAAACAGGGCCTTTATAGCAATCAGCCCCAGCATTTT.

This CDR3 reads CASSERGGNCETQYF. The CDR3, as DNA: TGTGCCAGCAGTGAAAGGGGGGGGAATTGCGAGACCCAGTACTTC. The chain couples TRBV25-1 to TRBJ2-5, with D possibly matching TRBD2 (7 bases). CDR1 and CDR2 (germline): MGHDK, SYGVNS. V was clipped by 2 bases and J by 5 bases, with 15 bases between them. This CDR3 has 15 residues. Filled out from reference TRBV25-1 and TRBJ2-5, the complete variable domain reads EADIYQTPRYLVIGTGKKITLECSQTMGHDKMYWYQQDPGMELHLIHYSYGVNSTEKGDLSSESTVSRIRTEHFPLTLESARPSHTSQYLCASSERGGNCETQYFGPGTRLLVL.

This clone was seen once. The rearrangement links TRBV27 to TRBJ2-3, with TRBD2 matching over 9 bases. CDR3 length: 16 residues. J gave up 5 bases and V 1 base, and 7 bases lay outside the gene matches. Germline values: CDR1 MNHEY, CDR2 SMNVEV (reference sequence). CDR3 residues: CASSLFLAGVEDTQYF. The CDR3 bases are TGTGCCAGCAGTTTATTCTTAGCGGGGGTAGAAGATACGCAGTATTTT.

The CDR3 DNA reads as TGTGCCAGCAGCTTCGGGGGTCCCTTACCCGAGCAGTACTTC. It is translated as CASSFGGPLPEQYF. The V and J genes are TRBV6-5 and TRBJ2-7, with D possibly matching TRBD2 (6 bases). Germline CDR1 is MNHEY and CDR2 is SVGAGI. V shed 6 bases and J shed 6 bases, with 18 bases lying between them. CDR3 length: 14 amino acids.

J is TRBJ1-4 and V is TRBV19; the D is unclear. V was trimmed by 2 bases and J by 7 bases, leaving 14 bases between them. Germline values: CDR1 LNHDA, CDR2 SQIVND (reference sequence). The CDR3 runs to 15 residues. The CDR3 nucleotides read TGTGCCAGTAGTATACGTAAGGGAGTTGTTGAAAAACTGTTTTTT. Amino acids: CASSIRKGVVEKLFF.

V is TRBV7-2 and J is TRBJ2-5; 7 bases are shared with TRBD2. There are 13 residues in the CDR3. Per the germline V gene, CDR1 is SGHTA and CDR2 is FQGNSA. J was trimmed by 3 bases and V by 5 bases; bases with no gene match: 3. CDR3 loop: CASSPGGEETQYF. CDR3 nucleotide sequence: TGTGCCAGCAGCCCTGGGGGGGAAGAGACCCAGTACTTC. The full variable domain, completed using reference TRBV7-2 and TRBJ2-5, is GAGVSQSPSNKVTEKGKDVELRCDPISGHTALYWYRQSLGQGLEFLIYFQGNSAPDKSGLPSDRFSAERTGGSVSTLTIQRTQQEDSAVYLCASSPGGEETQYFGPGTRLLVL.

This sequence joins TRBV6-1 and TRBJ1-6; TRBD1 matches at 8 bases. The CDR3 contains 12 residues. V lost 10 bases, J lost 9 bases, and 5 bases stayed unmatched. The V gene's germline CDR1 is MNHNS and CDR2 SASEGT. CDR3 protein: CATDRGASPLHF. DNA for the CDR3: TGTGCCACCGACAGGGGAGCTTCACCCCTCCACTTT.

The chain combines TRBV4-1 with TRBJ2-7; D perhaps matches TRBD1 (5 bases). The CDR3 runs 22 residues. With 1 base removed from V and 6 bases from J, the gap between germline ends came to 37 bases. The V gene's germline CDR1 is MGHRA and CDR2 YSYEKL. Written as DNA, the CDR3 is TGCGCCAGCAGCCAAGGTTCGAGTTTAATAGTGGGCGGTCAAGGGGATCATTGCGAGCAGTACTTC. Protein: CASSQGSSLIVGGQGDHCEQYF.

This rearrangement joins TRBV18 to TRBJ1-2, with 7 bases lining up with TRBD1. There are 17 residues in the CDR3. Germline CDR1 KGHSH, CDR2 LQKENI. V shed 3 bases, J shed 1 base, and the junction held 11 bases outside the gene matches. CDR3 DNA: TGTGCCAGCTCACCGAAGAGCCTAAACAGGGGTAACTATGGCTACACCTTC. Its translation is CASSPKSLNRGNYGYTF.

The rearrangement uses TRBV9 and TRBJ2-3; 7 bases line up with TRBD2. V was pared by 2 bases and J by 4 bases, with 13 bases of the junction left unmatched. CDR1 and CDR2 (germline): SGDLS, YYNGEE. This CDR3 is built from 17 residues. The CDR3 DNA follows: TGTGCCAGCAGCGTCGGGACTACCAGATTTACTCCAGATACGCAGTATTTT. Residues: CASSVGTTRFTPDTQYF.

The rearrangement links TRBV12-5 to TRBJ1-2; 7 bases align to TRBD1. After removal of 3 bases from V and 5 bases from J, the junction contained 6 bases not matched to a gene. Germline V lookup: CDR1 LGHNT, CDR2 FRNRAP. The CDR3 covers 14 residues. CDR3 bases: TGTGCTAGTGGTTTTGAGGGGGCGTTTTATGGCTACACCTTC. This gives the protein CASGFEGAFYGYTF. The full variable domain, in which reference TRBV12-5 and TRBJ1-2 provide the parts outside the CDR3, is DARVTQTPRHKVTEMGQEVTMRCQPILGHNTVFWYRQTMMQGLELLAYFRNRAPLDDSGMPKDRFSAEMPDATLATLKIQPSEPRDSAVYFCASGFEGAFYGYTFGSGTRLTVV.

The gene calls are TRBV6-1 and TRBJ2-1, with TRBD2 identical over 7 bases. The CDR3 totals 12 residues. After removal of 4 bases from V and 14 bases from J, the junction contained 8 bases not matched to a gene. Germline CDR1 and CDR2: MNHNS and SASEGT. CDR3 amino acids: CASSGIEGREFF. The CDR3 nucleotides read TGTGCCAGCAGTGGTATCGAGGGGAGGGAGTTCTTC.

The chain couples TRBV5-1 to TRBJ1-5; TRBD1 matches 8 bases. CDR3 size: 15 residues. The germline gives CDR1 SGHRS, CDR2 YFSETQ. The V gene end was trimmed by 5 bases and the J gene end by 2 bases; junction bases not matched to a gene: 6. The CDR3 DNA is TGCGCCAGCAGACCCGGACAGGGACGCAATCAGCCCCAGCATTTT. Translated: CASRPGQGRNQPQHF. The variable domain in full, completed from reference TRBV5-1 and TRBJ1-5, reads KAGVTQTPRYLIKTRGQQVTLSCSPISGHRSVSWYQQTPGQGLQFLFEYFSETQRNKGNFPGRFSGRQFSNSRSEMNVSTLELGDSALYLCASRPGQGRNQPQHFGDGTRLSIL.

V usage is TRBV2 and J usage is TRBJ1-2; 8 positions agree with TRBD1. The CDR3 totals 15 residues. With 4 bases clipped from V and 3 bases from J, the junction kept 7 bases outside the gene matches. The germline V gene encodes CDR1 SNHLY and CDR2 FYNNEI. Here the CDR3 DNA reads TGTGCCAGCAGTGCATCCGGGACAGGATACTATGGCTACACCTTC. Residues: CASSASGTGYYGYTF.

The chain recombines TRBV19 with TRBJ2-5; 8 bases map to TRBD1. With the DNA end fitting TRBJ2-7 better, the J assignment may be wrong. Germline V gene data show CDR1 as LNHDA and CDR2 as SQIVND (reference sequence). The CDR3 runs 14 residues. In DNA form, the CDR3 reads TGTGCCAGTAGTATAGAGACAGGGGCCTACGAGCAGTACTTC. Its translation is CASSIETGAYEQYF.